The 30 T cell receptor beta chains in this list originate from one sample, sequenced in a study of T cells in localized non-small cell lung cancer. The data were produced by immunoSEQ multiplex PCR, yet TCRdb's version contains in-frame clones alone and is incomplete. The top ten clones hold 2.8% of a sample with 86,000 or so clones, 84% of them seen once. Specimen: peripheral blood, collected before any cancer treatment. These receptors came from a man aged 40 to 70 with stage I lung adenocarcinoma.

The J gene is TRBJ1-1, the V gene TRBV19; possible D gene TRBD1, 6 bases. Germline CDR1 LNHDA, CDR2 SQIVND (reference sequence). Trimming pared 7 bases from V and 4 bases from J, leaving 19 bases between. The CDR3 length is 15 residues. The CDR3 coding sequence is TGTGCCAGTAAGACACAAACAGGGCTCGGCACTGAAGCTTTCTTT. Encoded protein: CASKTQTGLGTEAFF.

J is TRBJ1-5 and V is TRBV6-5, with D possibly being TRBD1 (5 bases). CDR1 MNHEY and CDR2 SVGAGI come from the germline V gene. This CDR3 is 13 amino acids long. With 7 bases removed from V and 4 bases from J, the gap between germline ends came to 11 bases. DNA of the CDR3: TGTGCCAGCACTGCCGACAGAAATCAGCCCCAGCATTTT. Translated, it gives CASTADRNQPQHF.

The chain employs TRBV7-9 and TRBJ2-1, with TRBD1 identical over 8 bases. The CDR3 runs 16 residues. The V gene end was trimmed by 5 bases and the J gene end by 11 bases; junction bases not matched to a gene: 17. Germline CDR1 and CDR2: SEHNR and FQNEAQ (reference sequence). The CDR3 DNA reads as TGTGCCAGCAGCCGTAGGACAGGGATAGGGATAGATAAGCAGTTCTTC. Translating gives CASSRRTGIGIDKQFF.

The J gene is TRBJ2-7, the V gene TRBV29-1, with 10 bases aligning to TRBD2. Per the germline V gene, CDR1 is SQVTM and CDR2 is ANQGSEA. The CDR3 loop spans 13 amino acids. CDR3 in amino acids: CSMTSGPTYEQYF. The CDR3 DNA is TGCAGTATGACTAGCGGGCCGACCTACGAGCAGTACTTC.

The chain has TRBV7-2 and TRBJ2-3; D gene unclear. Trimming took 0 bases from V and 0 from J, leaving 13 bases between them. Germline V gene data show CDR1 as SGHTA and CDR2 as FQGNSA. The CDR3 consists of 17 residues. The CDR3 protein is CASSLAGGPFSTDTQYF. As DNA, the CDR3 is TGTGCCAGCAGCTTAGCCGGCGGACCGTTTAGCACAGATACGCAGTATTTT.

The table lists this clone with a count of one. The V and J genes are TRBV27 and TRBJ2-7; either TRBD1 or TRBD2 may fit D (5 bases each). This CDR3 contains 15 residues. Germline CDR1 MNHEY, CDR2 SMNVEV (reference sequence). V lost 6 bases and J 5 bases, leaving 20 bases between the germline ends. CDR3 in amino acids: CASSHRGLIQDEQYF. The CDR3 DNA follows: TGTGCCAGCAGCCACCGGGGCTTAATCCAAGACGAGCAGTACTTC.

In its sample, this clone was seen once. The rearrangement links TRBV23-1 to TRBJ1-2; no reliable D call. Being an ORF, TRBV23-1 has a function that is uncertain. The CDR3 covers 16 residues. The V gene lost 2 bases and the J gene lost 4 bases, with 17 bases spanning the gap. The CDR3 spells CASSQTRVCRSYGYTF. The CDR3 DNA reads TGCGCCAGCAGTCAAACCCGGGTGTGTAGGTCCTATGGCTACACCTTC.

The V call is TRBV9, the J call TRBJ2-7; the match to TRBD2 covers 9 bases. The V gene's germline CDR1 is SGDLS and CDR2 YYNGEE. The CDR3 length is 15 residues. After removal of 3 bases from V and 5 bases from J, the junction contained 9 bases not matched to a gene. DNA of the CDR3: TGTGCCAGCAGCGCCAAAGCGGGGGGTGCCCACGAGCAGTACTTC. Amino acids: CASSAKAGGAHEQYF. Full variable domain (missing parts from reference TRBV9 and TRBJ2-7): DSGVTQTPKHLITATGQRVTLRCSPRSGDLSVYWYQQSLDQGLQFLIQYYNGEERAKGNILERFSAQQFPDLHSELNLSSLELGDSALYFCASSAKAGGAHEQYFGPGTRLTVT.

The chain couples TRBV4-2 to TRBJ2-5; D is unclear. The CDR3 is made up of 12 amino acids. CDR1 is LGHNA, CDR2 YNFKEQ, per germline. V was pared by 0 bases and J by 5 bases, with 4 bases between. CDR3 coding DNA: TGTGCCAGCAGCCAAGATCGGGAGACCCAGTACTTC. Translation: CASSQDRETQYF.

The V gene is TRBV7-3, the J gene TRBJ1-1; possible D gene TRBD1, 5 bases. The V end was cut by 6 bases, the J end by 6 bases, with 23 bases between. CDR1 and CDR2 (germline): SGHTA, FQGTGA. The CDR3 runs to 16 residues. The CDR3 loop reads CASRSSIGDGRPEAFF. The CDR3 nucleotides are TGTGCCAGCAGGTCCTCAATCGGGGACGGCCGTCCTGAAGCTTTCTTT.

This clone has only a few counts. The chain combines TRBV7-8 with TRBJ1-3; TRBD1 matches at 9 bases. This CDR3 has 16 amino acids. Germline loops: CDR1 SGHVS, CDR2 FQNEAQ. V lost 2 bases and J lost 9; bases outside the gene matches: 11. CDR3 residues: CASSLSSGTGTGTIYF. CDR3 DNA sequence: TGTGCCAGCAGCTTATCATCCGGGACAGGGACGGGCACCATATATTTT.

This clone was detected a few times. This sequence joins TRBV5-4 and TRBJ1-2, with D possibly TRBD1 on 6 matching bases. The CDR3 consists of 16 residues. Trimming pared 6 bases from V and 2 bases from J, leaving 20 bases between. Per germline, CDR1 SGHNT and CDR2 YYREEE (reference sequence). CDR3 protein: CASNWGPGAINYGYTF. CDR3 coding DNA: TGTGCCAGCAATTGGGGGCCGGGGGCTATAAACTATGGCTACACCTTC.

The chain uses TRBV27 and TRBJ1-2; D is unresolved. Germline loops: CDR1 MNHEY, CDR2 SMNVEV (reference sequence). This CDR3 contains 12 residues. V was clipped by 6 bases and J by 7 bases, with 12 bases between them. DNA for the CDR3: TGTGCCAGCAGCAACTTCAACCGTGGCTACACCTTC. As protein: CASSNFNRGYTF.

CDR3 in amino acids: CASSRSGTGELFF. CDR3 nucleotide sequence: TGTGCCAGCAGCCGCTCGGGGACCGGGGAGCTGTTTTTT. This chain links TRBV5-5 with TRBJ2-2, with a possible D match to TRBD2 (5 bases). V was clipped by 4 bases and J by 5 bases, with 9 bases between them. Germline CDR1 SGHKS, CDR2 YYEKEE (reference sequence). The CDR3 loop spans 13 amino acids.

The chain combines TRBV7-3 with TRBJ2-3; possibly TRBD1 or TRBD2 for D (5 bases each). The CDR3 covers 18 residues. V dropped 6 bases and J dropped 6 bases, with 28 bases sitting between them. Germline loops: CDR1 SGHTA, CDR2 FQGTGA. The CDR3 is CASRLRGETNAFHDTQYF. DNA for the CDR3: TGTGCCAGCAGGCTTAGGGGTGAGACTAACGCCTTTCACGATACGCAGTATTTT. Combining the CDR3 with reference TRBV7-3 and TRBJ2-3 gives the whole variable domain GAGVSQTPSNKVTEKGKYVELRCDPISGHTALYWYRQSLGQGPEFLIYFQGTGAADDSGLPNDRFFAVRPEGSVSTLKIQRTERGDSAVYLCASRLRGETNAFHDTQYFGPGTRLTVL.

The chain carries TRBV6-4 and TRBJ2-3, with a possible D match to TRBD2 (6 bases). V was pared by 7 bases and J by 1 base, with 21 bases between. Germline V gene data show CDR1 as MRHNA and CDR2 as SNTAGT. The CDR3 runs 17 residues. DNA for the CDR3: TGTGCCAGCACGGGGCGGGACCAACCCCGCGGCACAGATACGCAGTATTTT. This translates into CASTGRDQPRGTDTQYF.

The gene calls are TRBV19 and TRBJ2-7; a weak D match, TRBD1 (5 bases). Germline V gene sequence: CDR1 LNHDA, CDR2 SQIVND (reference sequence). Trimming took off 5 bases at V and 0 bases at J, with 11 bases between the two ends. The CDR3 consists of 14 residues. CDR3 in DNA: TGTGCCAGTAGTTCACAGGTTTCCTCCTACGAGCAGTACTTC. Its translation: CASSSQVSSYEQYF. Using reference TRBV19 and TRBJ2-7 for the parts outside the CDR3, the full variable domain is DGGITQSPKYLFRKEGQNVTLSCEQNLNHDAMYWYRQDPGQGLRLIYYSQIVNDFQKGDIAEGYSVSREKKESFPLTVTSAQKNPTAFYLCASSSQVSSYEQYFGPGTRLTVT.

The chain links TRBV28 to TRBJ2-2, with D unresolved. This CDR3 contains 13 residues. Germline-derived CDR1 and CDR2 are MDHEN and SYDVKM. V lost 2 bases and J 3 bases, leaving 4 bases between the germline ends. DNA for the CDR3: TGTGCCAGCAGTTTAATGTACACCGGGGAGCTGTTTTTT. Protein product: CASSLMYTGELFF.

This clone occurred once. This chain uses TRBV20-1 with TRBJ1-2; D not resolved. The length of the CDR3 is 9 residues. V was clipped by 5 bases and J by 8 bases, with 6 bases between them. The germline V gene has CDR1 DFQATT and CDR2 SNEGSKA (reference sequence). This chain's CDR3 is CSAGNGYTF. The DNA of the CDR3 is TGCAGTGCTGGTAACGGCTACACCTTC.

The chain recombines TRBV7-9 with TRBJ1-2; D perhaps matches TRBD1 (5 bases). The CDR3 is 13 amino acids. V was cut by 6 bases and J by 4 bases, with 12 bases left in between. Looked up from germline, CDR1 is SEHNR and CDR2 is FQNEAQ (reference sequence). The CDR3 bases are TGTGCCAGCAGGCGGACACCGCTCTATGGCTACACCTTC. This sequence encodes CASRRTPLYGYTF.

In regard to this clone: The same CDR3 is also encoded by other DNA sequences in this sample. The chain couples TRBV27 to TRBJ1-1; tentatively, D is TRBD1 (5 bases). Trimming took 0 bases from V and 1 from J, leaving 6 bases between them. Germline CDR1 MNHEY, CDR2 SMNVEV (reference sequence). There are 14 residues in the CDR3. CDR3: CASSLSRGNTEAFF. The CDR3 nucleotides read TGTGCCAGCAGTTTATCGAGGGGGAACACTGAAGCTTTCTTT.

The chain combines TRBV5-4 with TRBJ2-5, with D perhaps TRBD2 (5 bases). From germline, CDR1 is SGHNT and CDR2 YYREEE (reference sequence). This CDR3 has 15 amino acids. V shed 3 bases and J shed 0 bases, with 12 bases lying between them. The DNA of the CDR3 is TGTGCCAGCAGCTGGAGGAAGGGCAACCAAGAGACCCAGTACTTC. Residues: CASSWRKGNQETQYF. Using reference TRBV5-4 and TRBJ2-5 for the parts outside the CDR3, the full variable domain is ETGVTQSPTHLIKTRGQQVTLRCSSQSGHNTVSWYQQALGQGPQFIFQYYREEENGRGNFPPRFSGLQFPNYSSELNVNALELDDSALYLCASSWRKGNQETQYFGPGTRLLVL.

This chain joins TRBV7-8 and TRBJ2-7; 10 bases match TRBD1. This CDR3 is 15 amino acids long. Trimming at V came to 5 bases and at J to 2 bases, leaving 6 bases not matched to a gene. Germline V gene data show CDR1 as SGHVS and CDR2 as FQNEAQ. The CDR3 sequence: CASSRQGATPYEQYF. DNA of the CDR3: TGTGCCAGCAGCCGACAGGGGGCGACGCCCTACGAGCAGTACTTC.

The gene calls are TRBV25-1 and TRBJ2-5, with 7 nucleotides matching TRBD1. V dropped 2 bases and J dropped 2; count of bases not matched to a gene: 5. The germline gives CDR1 MGHDK, CDR2 SYGVNS. This CDR3 spans 15 amino acids. The CDR3 DNA follows: TGTGCCAGCAGTGAACGAGGGACAGTACAAGAGACCCAGTACTTC. The encoded protein is CASSERGTVQETQYF.

The rearrangement uses TRBV7-8 and TRBJ1-5; weak D call: TRBD1 (5 bases). The germline gives CDR1 SGHVS, CDR2 FQNEAQ. This CDR3 comprises 15 residues. Trimming stripped 5 bases from V and 5 bases from J, with 16 bases between. The CDR3 DNA reads as TGTGCCAGCAGCACAGAGGGACGGTGGTATCAGCCCCAGCATTTT. Its translation is CASSTEGRWYQPQHF.

This sequence joins TRBV2 and TRBJ2-3; D gene unclear. The CDR3 is made up of 14 amino acids. Per the germline V gene, CDR1 is SNHLY and CDR2 is FYNNEI. V dropped 7 bases and J dropped 0 bases, with 11 bases sitting between them. The CDR3 is CASTEWRSTDTQYF. DNA for the CDR3: TGTGCCAGCACCGAATGGCGTAGCACAGATACGCAGTATTTT.

The chain carries TRBV19 and TRBJ1-1; D may be TRBD1 (5 bases). V gave up 7 bases and J gave up 4 bases, with 19 bases separating them. Germline CDR1 reads LNHDA; CDR2 reads SQIVND (reference sequence). The CDR3 is made up of 15 amino acids. CDR3 in amino acids: CASIPGLPGSTEAFF. For the CDR3, the DNA is TGTGCCAGTATCCCGGGACTCCCGGGCAGCACTGAAGCTTTCTTT.

The rearrangement links TRBV18 to TRBJ2-2, with TRBD2 as a possible D gene (5 bases). This CDR3 contains 14 residues. The germline gives CDR1 KGHSH, CDR2 LQKENI. V was cut by 3 bases and J by 4 bases, with 9 bases left in between. The CDR3: CASSPTSRTGELFF. DNA of the CDR3: TGTGCCAGCTCACCCACTAGTCGCACCGGGGAGCTGTTTTTT.

CDR3 nucleotides: TGTGCCAGCAGTTTAGGGGCAGGGGATATTCACTATGGCTACACCTTC. Its translation is CASSLGAGDIHYGYTF. The V and J genes are TRBV27 and TRBJ1-2, with TRBD1 as a possible D gene (6 bases). The V and J ends lost 2 bases and 3 bases respectively, with 16 bases between them. CDR3 length equals 16 residues. Looked up from germline, CDR1 is MNHEY and CDR2 is SMNVEV (reference sequence).

This chain joins TRBV18 and TRBJ1-4; TRBD1 might be the D (5 bases). Germline-derived CDR1 and CDR2 are KGHSH and LQKENI. The CDR3 extends over 13 amino acids. The ends were cut back, 2 bases at V and 10 bases at J, with 11 bases in the middle. CDR3 in DNA: TGTGCCAGCTCACCAAAGTCAGGGCGAAAACTGTTTTTT. Its protein product is CASSPKSGRKLFF.